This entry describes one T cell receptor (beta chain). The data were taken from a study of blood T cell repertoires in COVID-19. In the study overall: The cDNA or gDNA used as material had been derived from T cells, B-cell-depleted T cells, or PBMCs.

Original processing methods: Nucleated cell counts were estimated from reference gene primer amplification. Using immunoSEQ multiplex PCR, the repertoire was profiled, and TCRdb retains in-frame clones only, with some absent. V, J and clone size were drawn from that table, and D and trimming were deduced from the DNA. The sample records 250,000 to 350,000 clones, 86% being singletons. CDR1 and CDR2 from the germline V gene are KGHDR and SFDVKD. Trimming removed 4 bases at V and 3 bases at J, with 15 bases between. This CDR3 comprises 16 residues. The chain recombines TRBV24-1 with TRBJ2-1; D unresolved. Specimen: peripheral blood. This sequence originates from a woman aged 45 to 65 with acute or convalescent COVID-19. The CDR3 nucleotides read TGTGCCACCAGTGACACCATACCAGACATCTACAATGAGCAGTTCTTC. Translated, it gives CATSDTIPDIYNEQFF.